These T cell receptor beta chains were read from a single sample in a study of vaccination and CD4 T cells after COVID-19. Antigen specificity for these receptors is unknown. TCRdb reprocessed the PCR reads via MiXCR and lists one record per CDR3 protein. The data show 10,000 to 12,000 distinct CDR3 sequences, with less than 40% seen just once and 7.5% to 9% held by the top ten. The specimen was CD4+ T cells from blood, cultured in vitro. Receptors were obtained from a human donor who had recovered from COVID-19. Both conserved end residues are part of each CDR3. A D gene is named only where the DNA matches it firmly. Not all rows give a size; the values are once, few, many and, for expanded clones, a class.

V gene: TRBV5-1
D gene: -
clone size: few
J gene: TRBJ1-2
CDR3 protein: CASSLGQSYGYTF

V gene: TRBV6-1
D gene: TRBD1
clone size: -
J gene: TRBJ2-7
CDR3 protein: CASSRRQGAIGYEQYF

V gene: TRBV27
D gene: TRBD1
clone size: medium-sized
J gene: TRBJ1-2
CDR3 protein: CASSAGQGNYGYTF

V gene: TRBV10-3
D gene: TRBD2
clone size: few
J gene: TRBJ2-5
CDR3 protein: CAISRTSGTRETQYF

V gene: TRBV6-2/TRBV6-3
D gene: -
clone size: few
J gene: TRBJ1-1
CDR3 protein: CASTAGVNTEAFF

V gene: TRBV20-1
D gene: TRBD2
clone size: -
J gene: TRBJ2-3
CDR3 protein: CSANPLGGAGTDTQYF

V gene: TRBV18
D gene: -
clone size: -
J gene: TRBJ1-5
CDR3 protein: CASSPSANQPQHF

V gene: TRBV9
D gene: -
clone size: few
J gene: TRBJ1-1
CDR3 protein: CASSSDPNTEAFF

V gene: TRBV20-1
D gene: -
clone size: few
J gene: TRBJ1-1
CDR3 protein: CSARGLDGTEAFF

V gene: TRBV6-1
D gene: -
clone size: few
J gene: TRBJ1-2
CDR3 protein: CASRKGTSFYGYTF

V gene: TRBV6-1
D gene: -
clone size: -
J gene: TRBJ2-2
CDR3 protein: CAIPDDTGELFF

V gene: TRBV28
D gene: -
clone size: -
J gene: TRBJ1-6
CDR3 protein: CASSFQDDNSPLHF

V gene: TRBV19
D gene: TRBD1
clone size: -
J gene: TRBJ1-5
CDR3 protein: CASAGTGNQPQHF

V gene: TRBV28
D gene: -
clone size: -
J gene: TRBJ1-1
CDR3 protein: CASSLSGTSEAFF

V gene: TRBV20-1
D gene: -
clone size: -
J gene: TRBJ2-7
CDR3 protein: CSVPGNHEQYF

V gene: TRBV19
D gene: TRBD1
clone size: few
J gene: TRBJ1-2
CDR3 protein: CATMGQTNYGYTF

V gene: TRBV30
D gene: -
clone size: -
J gene: TRBJ1-1
CDR3 protein: CAWSNRVNTEAFF

V gene: TRBV5-5
D gene: -
clone size: few
J gene: TRBJ1-2
CDR3 protein: CASSTGGFNGYTF

V gene: TRBV28
D gene: -
clone size: -
J gene: TRBJ2-6
CDR3 protein: CASSAGGVAGANVLTF

V gene: TRBV2
D gene: -
clone size: few
J gene: TRBJ2-7
CDR3 protein: CASSGGPYEQYF

V gene: TRBV20-1
D gene: -
clone size: -
J gene: TRBJ1-1
CDR3 protein: CSATRQRNTEAFF

V gene: TRBV11-3
D gene: -
clone size: few
J gene: TRBJ2-5
CDR3 protein: CASSPTTRRETQYF

V gene: TRBV20-1
D gene: TRBD2
clone size: few
J gene: TRBJ2-5
CDR3 protein: CSASDSGTETQYF

V gene: TRBV5-4
D gene: -
clone size: medium-sized
J gene: TRBJ1-6
CDR3 protein: CASSVQNSPLHF

V gene: TRBV7-9
D gene: -
clone size: medium-sized
J gene: TRBJ1-6
CDR3 protein: CASSFRAGPTGRNSPLHF

V gene: TRBV19
D gene: -
clone size: -
J gene: TRBJ2-1
CDR3 protein: CASARYNEQFF

V gene: TRBV7-2
D gene: -
clone size: -
J gene: TRBJ2-1
CDR3 protein: CASTVEQFF

V gene: TRBV7-9
D gene: TRBD2
clone size: -
J gene: TRBJ2-1
CDR3 protein: CASSRGELAGPREQFF

V gene: TRBV24-1
D gene: -
clone size: few
J gene: TRBJ2-5
CDR3 protein: CATSDGQETQYF

V gene: TRBV21-1
D gene: -
clone size: few
J gene: TRBJ1-1
CDR3 protein: CASSKRGRNTEAFF

V gene: TRBV6-1
D gene: TRBD2
clone size: once
J gene: TRBJ2-7
CDR3 protein: CASSDQSSSGGREQYF

V gene: TRBV2
D gene: -
clone size: few
J gene: TRBJ2-7
CDR3 protein: CASSEDGSRYEQYF

V gene: TRBV6-2/TRBV6-3
D gene: -
clone size: -
J gene: TRBJ1-5
CDR3 protein: CASSPTQSWLQPQHF

V gene: TRBV7-2
D gene: TRBD1
clone size: -
J gene: TRBJ2-4
CDR3 protein: CASSLSHGQGNIQYF

V gene: TRBV15
D gene: -
clone size: medium-sized
J gene: TRBJ1-6
CDR3 protein: CATSPQGVPLHF

V gene: TRBV7-6
D gene: -
clone size: -
J gene: TRBJ2-7
CDR3 protein: CASSLSLDPTNYEQYF

V gene: TRBV11-3
D gene: TRBD1
clone size: few
J gene: TRBJ2-7
CDR3 protein: CASSLLGGRRDEQYF

V gene: TRBV7-2
D gene: TRBD2
clone size: once
J gene: TRBJ2-1
CDR3 protein: CASRASGRGTYNEQFF

V gene: TRBV11-3
D gene: -
clone size: few
J gene: TRBJ2-5
CDR3 protein: CASSFSQGETQYF

V gene: TRBV15
D gene: TRBD1
clone size: -
J gene: TRBJ2-7
CDR3 protein: CATSRGTGGNEQYF

V gene: TRBV7-2
D gene: TRBD1
clone size: few
J gene: TRBJ2-5
CDR3 protein: CASRLREDRGQETQYF

V gene: TRBV9
D gene: -
clone size: -
J gene: TRBJ1-2
CDR3 protein: CASSSYGYTF

V gene: TRBV7-9
D gene: TRBD2
clone size: -
J gene: TRBJ2-1
CDR3 protein: CASSPGLAVSEQFF

V gene: TRBV19
D gene: TRBD1
clone size: -
J gene: TRBJ1-2
CDR3 protein: CASSIEGQGGYGYTF

V gene: TRBV7-9
D gene: TRBD1
clone size: -
J gene: TRBJ2-3
CDR3 protein: CASSFETGLNTQYF

V gene: TRBV6-1
D gene: TRBD1
clone size: few
J gene: TRBJ1-1
CDR3 protein: CASSPLQGTGTEAFF

V gene: TRBV20-1
D gene: -
clone size: -
J gene: TRBJ2-1
CDR3 protein: CSAILSYNEQFF

V gene: TRBV29-1
D gene: -
clone size: -
J gene: TRBJ2-1
CDR3 protein: CSVEVSGPNEQFF